The rows below give T cell receptor beta chains drawn from one sample of a study of graft-versus-host responses after intestinal transplantation. The table came from immunoSEQ multiplex PCR; TCRdb's copy has only in-frame clones and leaves some out. This sample has roughly 1,600 clones, with approximately 80% found just once. The sequenced sample was ileum tissue, obtained 523 days after transplant. These receptors all stem from a human patient who received an intestinal transplant, so some T cells may come from the graft donor. Both conserved end residues are trimmed from each CDR3. D genes are given only for firm matches. Not every row has a clone size; where given, it reads once, few, many or a size class.

>TRBJ2-7|-|TRBV27|TRBD2
ASSTKSAGASYEQY
>TRBJ1-5|-|TRBV5-6|TRBD1
ASSSGQGPRNQPQH
>TRBJ2-5|-|TRBV11-3|-
ASSENQKETQY
>TRBJ1-1|large|TRBV28|-
ASSLEGDTEAF
>TRBJ2-5|-|TRBV23-1|-
ASSQNPGEETQY
>TRBJ2-4|-|TRBV6-1|-
ASGAGQAKNIQY
>TRBJ1-5|-|TRBV28|-
ASSLGIGYRASYQPQH
>TRBJ2-7|-|TRBV11-2|TRBD2
ASSLTGSSGSIASYEQY
>TRBJ1-1|few|TRBV5-1|-
ASSLVSGVNTEAF
>TRBJ2-1|-|TRBV5-1|-
ASSLAGAYNEQF
>TRBJ2-3|-|TRBV28|TRBD2
ASSLSYRTSGSTDTQY
>TRBJ1-2|hyperexpanded|TRBV2|TRBD1
ARGQEEYYGYT
>TRBJ2-7|few|TRBV19|-
ASSIGRSYEQY
>TRBJ1-1|few|TRBV18|-
ASSPVADLMNTEAF
>TRBJ1-1|-|TRBV28|-
ASSNRVATNTEAF
>TRBJ2-1|-|TRBV7-2|TRBD2
ASSNRLAGAYNEQF
>TRBJ1-1|-|TRBV18|-
ASSPQGHTEAF
>TRBJ2-3|-|TRBV2|TRBD2
ASRGSGASTDTQY
>TRBJ2-1|-|TRBV5-1|-
ASSLAGTREQF
>TRBJ1-4|-|TRBV2|-
ASILGGDTYRIATNEKLF
>TRBJ1-3|-|TRBV28|-
ASTNRGPGTSGNTIY
>TRBJ2-5|-|TRBV4-2|-
ASSQDGKKETQY
>TRBJ2-7|-|TRBV6-1|TRBD1
ASSPTGSLYEQY
>TRBJ1-1|-|TRBV19|-
ASSTHTEAF
>TRBJ2-5|-|TRBV5-4|TRBD2
ASGAGGGETQY
>TRBJ2-5|-|TRBV7-4|-
ASSSPNPGDRYDTQY
>TRBJ2-3|-|TRBV7-2|-
ASSPSHSTDTQY
>TRBJ1-2|-|TRBV5-1|-
ASSSREGAYGYT
>TRBJ2-7|-|TRBV2|-
ASSEPKGRDEQY
>TRBJ1-5|-|TRBV15|-
ATSTKSNQPQH
>TRBJ2-7|-|TRBV5-1|-
ASNRGPGEQY
>TRBJ2-7|-|TRBV27|TRBD2
ASSLSNGLAGEY
>TRBJ2-3|-|TRBV27|-
ASSGWGLGTQY
>TRBJ1-5|once|TRBV30|TRBD1
AWNTGGGQPQH
>TRBJ1-3|-|TRBV6-5|TRBD1
ASSYSRDRGGIY
>TRBJ2-2|-|TRBV6-6|-
ASRETANTGELF
>TRBJ2-7|-|TRBV27|TRBD2
ASSLLAGLDEQY